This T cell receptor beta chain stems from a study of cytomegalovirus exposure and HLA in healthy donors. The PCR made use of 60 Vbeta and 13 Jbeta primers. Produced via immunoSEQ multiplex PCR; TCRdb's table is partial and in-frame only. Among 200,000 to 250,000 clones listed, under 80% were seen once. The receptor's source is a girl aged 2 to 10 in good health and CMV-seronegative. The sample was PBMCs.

The CDR3 coding sequence is TGTGCCAGCAGTTACTCAGGGGGGGACACCGGGGAGCTGTTTTTT. Translated, it gives CASSYSGGDTGELFF. The rearrangement joins TRBV6-5 to TRBJ2-2; possible D gene TRBD2, 7 bases. CDR1 and CDR2 (germline): MNHEY, SVGAGI. CDR3 length equals 15 residues. The V end was cut by 0 bases, the J end by 3 bases, with 8 bases between.